This TCR beta chain came from a study of blood T cell repertoires in COVID-19. Study in general: PBMCs, B-cell-depleted T cells, or T cells were the source of the cDNA or gDNA that made up the material.

This CDR3 has 14 amino acids. Germline V lookup: CDR1 SGHTS, CDR2 YDEGEE. Trimming removed 1 base at V and 6 bases at J, with 12 bases between. TCRdb keeps only in-frame clones here, not all; method: immunoSEQ multiplex PCR. The table lists roughly 230,000 clones, approximately 84% of them singletons. The chain uses TRBV5-8 and TRBJ2-3; no firm D call. Sequencing used peripheral blood. This TCR was sampled from a middle-aged man with acute or convalescent COVID-19. The CDR3 DNA reads as TGTGCCAGCAGCTTGATGCAGAACCCTGATACGCAGTATTTT. It is translated as CASSLMQNPDTQYF.